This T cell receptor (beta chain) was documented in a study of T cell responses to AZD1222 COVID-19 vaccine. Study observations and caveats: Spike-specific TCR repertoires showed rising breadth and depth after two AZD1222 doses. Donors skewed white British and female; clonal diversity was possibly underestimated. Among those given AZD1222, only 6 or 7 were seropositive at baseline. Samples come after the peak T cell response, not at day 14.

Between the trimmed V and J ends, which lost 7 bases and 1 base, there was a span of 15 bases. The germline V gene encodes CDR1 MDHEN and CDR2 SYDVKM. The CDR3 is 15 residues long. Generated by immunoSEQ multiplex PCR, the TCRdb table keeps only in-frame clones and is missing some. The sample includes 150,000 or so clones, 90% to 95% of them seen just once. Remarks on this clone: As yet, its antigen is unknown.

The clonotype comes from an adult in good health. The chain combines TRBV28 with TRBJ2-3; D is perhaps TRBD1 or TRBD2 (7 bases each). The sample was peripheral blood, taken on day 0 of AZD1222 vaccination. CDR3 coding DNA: TGTGCCAGCACCAGGGGGGGTTCTGGCACAGATACGCAGTATTTT. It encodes CASTRGGSGTDTQYF. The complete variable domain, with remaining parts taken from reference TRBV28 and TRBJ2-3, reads DVKVTQSSRYLVKRTGEKVFLECVQDMDHENMFWYRQDPGLGLRLIYFSYDVKMKEKGDIPEGYSVSREKKERFSLILESASTNQTSMYLCASTRGGSGTDTQYFGPGTRLTVL.